This record covers a single T cell receptor (beta chain). The source of the sample is a study of shared clonotypes between healthy human individuals. Study context: Aged 18 to 49, the donors were a couple of women and three men.

Deep level was the assay's run setting. Using around 200 ng DNA, approximately 27,000 T cell genomes, the sorted-subset replicate PCRs were run. Libraries were prepared by immunoSEQ multiplex PCR; TCRdb keeps only in-frame clonotypes and omits some of them. The data show millions of clones, with about 93% seen just once and under 2% held by the top ten. CDR1 and CDR2 from the germline V gene are ENHRY and SYGVKD. The CDR3 contains 14 residues. The trim removed 5 bases at V and 9 bases at J, leaving 7 bases unmatched. Naive CD8 cells were CD45RO-negative, positively selected for CCR7, excluding terminally differentiated effector memory CD45RA+ cells.

The clonotype originates from a man between 18 and 29 years old in good health. Some clones in this sample may be carry-over from other donors' samples. V and J are TRBV10-3 and TRBJ2-5, with 12 bases lining up with TRBD1. Sequenced input: naive CD8+ T cells from PBMCs. The CDR3 loop is CAISKPGTGGPQYF. The DNA for the CDR3 is TGTGCCATCAGTAAACCTGGGACAGGGGGCCCCCAGTACTTC.